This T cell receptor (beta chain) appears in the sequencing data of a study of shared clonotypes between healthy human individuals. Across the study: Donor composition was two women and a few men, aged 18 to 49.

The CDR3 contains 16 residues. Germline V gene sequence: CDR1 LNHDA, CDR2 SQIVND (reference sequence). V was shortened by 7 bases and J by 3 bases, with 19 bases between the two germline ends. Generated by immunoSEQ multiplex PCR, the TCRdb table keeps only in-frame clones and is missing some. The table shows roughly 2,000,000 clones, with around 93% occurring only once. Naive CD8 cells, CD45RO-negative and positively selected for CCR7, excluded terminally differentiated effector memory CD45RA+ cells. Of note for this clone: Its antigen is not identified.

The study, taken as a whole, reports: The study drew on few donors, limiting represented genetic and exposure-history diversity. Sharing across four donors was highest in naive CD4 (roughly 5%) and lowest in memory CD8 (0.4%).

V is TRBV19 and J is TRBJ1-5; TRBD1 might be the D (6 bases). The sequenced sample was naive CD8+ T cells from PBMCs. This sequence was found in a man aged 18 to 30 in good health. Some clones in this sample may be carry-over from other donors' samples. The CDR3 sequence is CASTIGPGQLNQPQHF. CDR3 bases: TGTGCCAGTACTATCGGTCCAGGACAGCTCAATCAGCCCCAGCATTTT.